Listed here are 8 T cell receptor beta chains from one sample, sequenced in a study of T cells in Graves' hyperthyroidism and ophthalmopathy. The source material, RNA transcripts, was used to amplify TCR beta CDR3 regions. Using the HTBI primer set, a first-round RT-PCR was run on the TCR CDR3. Via MiXCR, TCRdb re-called the multiplex PCR reads, giving one row per CDR3 protein. The data contain around 350,000 distinct CDR3 sequences, about a sixth of them singletons. The source material was blood. All receptors come from a woman in her 30s with Graves' hyperthyroidism that later progressed to Graves' ophthalmopathy.

This clonotype has a count of ten or more. The rearrangement uses TRBV6-1 and TRBJ1-2; possibly TRBD1 for D (6 bases). The germline V and J ends were trimmed by 7 bases and 8 bases, with 20 bases remaining between them. The CDR3 sequence is 14 residues long. Per germline, CDR1 MNHNS and CDR2 SASEGT. CDR3 loop: CASNPGVAGAGYTF. CDR3 coding DNA: TGTGCCAGCAATCCAGGGGTGGCAGGGGCCGGCTACACCTTC.

The sample holds many counts of this clonotype. The DNA of the CDR3 is TGTGCCAGCAGGCGCGGACTAGCGGGATACACAGATACGCAGTATTTT. Translated: CASRRGLAGYTDTQYF. The chain links TRBV2 to TRBJ2-3, with TRBD2 matching over 12 bases. Looked up from germline, CDR1 is SNHLY and CDR2 is FYNNEI. There are 16 residues in the CDR3. V gave up 6 bases and J gave up 2 bases; unmatched junction bases: 6.

This clonotype was counted at least ten times. The chain joins TRBV20-1 to TRBJ2-5; tentative D call: TRBD1 (6 bases). Between the trimmed V and J ends, which lost 4 bases and 3 bases, there was a span of 21 bases. Germline values: CDR1 DFQATT, CDR2 SNEGSKA (reference sequence). The CDR3 is made up of 16 amino acids. DNA of the CDR3: TGCAGTGCTAACCTCAGGGACCTTGAGGGGGAAGAGACCCAGTACTTC. This gives the protein CSANLRDLEGEETQYF.

This clonotype was observed a handful of times. The chain couples TRBV9 to TRBJ2-2; D call uncertain. V lost 0 bases to trimming and J lost 8 bases, with 5 bases between them. Germline CDR1 and CDR2: SGDLS and YYNGEE. This CDR3 has 12 residues. CDR3 DNA: TGTGCCAGCAGCGTAGTCTATGGGGAGCTGTTTTTT. Translation gives CASSVVYGELFF.

This clonotype was detected many times. This chain joins TRBV2 and TRBJ2-3, with D tentatively TRBD1 (5 bases). The CDR3 totals 14 residues. Germline CDR1 and CDR2: SNHLY and FYNNEI. The germline V and J ends were trimmed by 3 bases and 5 bases, with 12 bases remaining between them. CDR3 region: CASSESGLGDTQYF. CDR3 nucleotide sequence: TGTGCCAGCAGTGAGTCAGGGCTGGGAGATACGCAGTATTTT.

The table lists this clonotype with a few counts. The V gene is TRBV7-3, the J gene TRBJ1-1; the D is unclear. Germline CDR1 reads SGHTA; CDR2 reads FQGTGA. The V end was cut by 2 bases, the J end by 4 bases, with 8 bases between. The CDR3 is 13 residues long. CDR3 region: CASSLETTTEAFF. In DNA, the CDR3 is TGTGCCAGCAGCTTAGAGACCACCACTGAAGCTTTCTTT.

V is TRBV28 and J is TRBJ2-2; a weak D match, TRBD2 (7 bases). The V and J ends lost 3 bases and 5 bases respectively, with 10 bases between them. The CDR3 runs to 14 residues. Germline lookup yields CDR1 MDHEN and CDR2 SYDVKM. The CDR3 DNA follows: TGTGCCAGCAGTTTTCGGGGGGCTACCGGGGAGCTGTTTTTT. Translation: CASSFRGATGELFF.

This clonotype has a count of ten or more. The gene calls are TRBV30 and TRBJ2-7, with 7 bases that match TRBD2. The CDR3 totals 13 residues. Trimming removed 4 bases from V and 5 bases from J; junction bases left unmatched: 8. From germline, CDR1 is GTSNPN and CDR2 SVGIG (reference sequence). The CDR3 DNA follows: TGTGCCTGGAAACACGCGGGAGCGGACGAGCAGTACTTC. Its protein is CAWKHAGADEQYF.